This passage covers 29 T cell receptor beta chains from one sample sequenced in a study of T cells in Graves' hyperthyroidism and ophthalmopathy. The source material, RNA transcripts, was used to amplify TCR beta CDR3 regions. The study used the HTBI primer set for a first-round RT-PCR of the TCR CDR3. Each CDR3 protein gets one entry after TCRdb re-called the multiplex PCR reads with MiXCR. The sample lists about 520,000 distinct CDR3 sequences, around 24% occurring once. The sequencing input was blood. These TCRs come from a woman aged 25-40 years with Graves' ophthalmopathy.

The sample holds a few counts of this clonotype. The chain recombines TRBV27 with TRBJ1-6, with D possibly matching TRBD1 (5 bases). CDR3 length: 16 residues. Per germline, CDR1 MNHEY and CDR2 SMNVEV (reference sequence). V was shortened by 0 bases and J by 4 bases, with 10 bases between the two germline ends. CDR3 nucleotide sequence: TGTGCCAGCAGTTTATCGATCGGGGGATATAATTCACCCCTCCACTTT. Translation: CASSLSIGGYNSPLHF.

This clonotype was counted ten times or more. The CDR3 DNA sequence: TGTGCCAGCAGCTTAGAGCAGGATTACTACGAGCAGTACTTC. Translated: CASSLEQDYYEQYF. V gene TRBV7-2 combines with J gene TRBJ2-7; unclear D gene. The germline gives CDR1 SGHTA, CDR2 FQGNSA. This CDR3 comprises 14 residues. Trimming took off 1 base at V and 3 bases at J, with 10 bases between the two ends.

In its sample, this clonotype was seen many times. The chain joins TRBV30 to TRBJ2-5; D not certain. This CDR3 is built from 14 residues. V lost 4 bases and J lost 1, with 13 bases in between. Germline CDR1 and CDR2: GTSNPN and SVGIG (reference sequence). The CDR3 reads CAWNPHGTQETQYF. The CDR3 bases are TGTGCCTGGAACCCCCACGGTACCCAAGAGACCCAGTACTTC. The full variable domain, in which reference TRBV30 and TRBJ2-5 provide the parts outside the CDR3, is SQTIHQWPATLVQPVGSPLSLECTVEGTSNPNLYWYRQAAGRGLQLLFYSVGIGQISSEVPQNLSASRPQDRQFILSSKKLLLSDSGFYLCAWNPHGTQETQYFGPGTRLLVL.

This clonotype was seen repeatedly, ten times or more. Here the CDR3 DNA reads TGCAGTGTTATCGACCGGACGTATGAAGCTTTCTTT. Its translation is CSVIDRTYEAFF. The chain uses TRBV20-1 and TRBJ1-1; D unresolved. This CDR3 contains 12 residues. Trimming took off 7 bases at V and 7 bases at J, with 16 bases between the two ends. Germline lookup yields CDR1 DFQATT and CDR2 SNEGSKA (reference sequence).

This clonotype came up many times. CDR3 protein: CASSRDHGQETQYF. In DNA form, the CDR3 reads TGTGCCAGCAGCCGGGATCACGGGCAAGAGACCCAGTACTTC. V gene TRBV12-3 or TRBV12-4 combines with J gene TRBJ2-5, with D possibly being TRBD2 (5 bases). This CDR3 contains 14 residues. V was shortened by 6 bases and J by 2 bases, with 13 bases between the two germline ends.

This clonotype occurred many times. The chain links TRBV27 to TRBJ2-2; 10 nucleotides line up with TRBD1. From germline, CDR1 is MNHEY and CDR2 SMNVEV (reference sequence). This CDR3 is 13 amino acids long. The CDR3 loop reads CDTGTGDTGELFF. The CDR3, as DNA: TGTGACACCGGGACAGGGGACACCGGGGAGCTGTTTTTT.

This sequence joins TRBV19 and TRBJ1-5, with TRBD1 as a possible D gene (5 bases). The CDR3 consists of 17 residues. Between the trimmed V and J ends, which lost 7 bases and 0 bases, there was a span of 19 bases. Germline V CDR1 and CDR2: LNHDA, SQIVND (reference sequence). CDR3 protein: CASTARGRAYSNQPQHF. CDR3 nucleotides: TGTGCCAGTACCGCGAGGGGAAGGGCCTATAGCAATCAGCCCCAGCATTTT.

About this clonotype: The junction differs from germline at one of its ends, possibly a read error. The chain links TRBV30 to TRBJ1-1; D remains ambiguous. Germline-derived CDR1 and CDR2 are GTSNPN and SVGIG (reference sequence). The CDR3 runs to 11 residues. The CDR3 loop is CARSVTTEAFF. The CDR3 bases are TGTGCCCGGAGTGTAACCACAGAAGCTTTCTTT.

This clonotype was recorded at least ten times. The J gene is TRBJ1-2, the V gene TRBV20-1; 11 positions agree with TRBD1. The V segment lost 7 bases and the J segment 8 bases; nucleotides outside the gene matches: 9. The CDR3 extends over 13 amino acids. Germline V CDR1 and CDR2: DFQATT, SNEGSKA (reference sequence). CDR3 in amino acids: CSVLDRGQGGYTF. CDR3 bases: TGCAGTGTTCTGGACAGGGGGCAGGGCGGCTACACCTTC.

There are a few counts of this clonotype. The J gene is TRBJ1-1, the V gene TRBV6-1; D might be TRBD1 (6 bases). Looked up from germline, CDR1 is MNHNS and CDR2 is SASEGT. The CDR3 length is 14 residues. V dropped 4 bases and J dropped 4 bases, with 13 bases sitting between them. The CDR3: CASSVQGDFTEAFF. CDR3 DNA sequence: TGTGCCAGCAGTGTACAGGGTGACTTCACTGAAGCTTTCTTT.

In this sample, this clonotype turned up many times. The genes are TRBV7-3 and TRBJ2-1, with 12 positions matching TRBD2. The CDR3 loop spans 16 amino acids. The germline V gene has CDR1 SGHTA and CDR2 FQGTGA. V was clipped by 2 bases and J by 5 bases; unmatched bases: 4. The CDR3 loop reads CASSLGLAGLNNEQFF. Here the CDR3 DNA reads TGTGCCAGCAGCTTAGGACTAGCGGGGCTTAACAATGAGCAGTTCTTC.

This clonotype was recorded at least ten times. V is TRBV6-1 and J is TRBJ1-1; possible D gene TRBD1, 5 bases. Germline CDR1 is MNHNS and CDR2 is SASEGT. The CDR3 contains 15 residues. Trimming shortened V by 6 bases and J by 3 bases, and 17 bases separated the two germline ends. The CDR3, as DNA: TGTGCCAGCAGGCGGGACCCCCGGGGGGACACTGAAGCTTTCTTT. Its protein product is CASRRDPRGDTEAFF.

The sample holds many counts of this clonotype. CDR3 sequence reads: CASSEWTVYGYTF. The CDR3 nucleotides are TGTGCCAGCAGTGAATGGACAGTCTATGGCTACACCTTC. V usage is TRBV6-1 and J usage is TRBJ1-2, with D possibly TRBD1 on 6 matching bases. This CDR3 has 13 residues. CDR1 MNHNS and CDR2 SASEGT come from the germline V gene. V was clipped by 2 bases and J by 4 bases, with 8 bases between them.

This clonotype has ten or more counts. The rearrangement uses TRBV30 and TRBJ1-5; no firm D call. Trimming removed 0 bases at V and 5 bases at J, with 8 bases between. The CDR3 loop spans 13 amino acids. Per the germline V gene, CDR1 is GTSNPN and CDR2 is SVGIG (reference sequence). The CDR3: CAWSVGDDQPQHF. CDR3 coding DNA: TGTGCCTGGAGTGTTGGGGATGATCAGCCCCAGCATTTT.

This clonotype came up many times. The V call is TRBV6-1, the J call TRBJ1-2; 7 nucleotides align to TRBD1. Germline V gene data show CDR1 as MNHNS and CDR2 as SASEGT. The CDR3 is 13 amino acids. V gave up 6 bases and J gave up 7 bases; unmatched junction bases: 8. CDR3 nucleotide sequence: TGTGCCAGCAGAGCAGGGACAGTACCTGGCTACACCTTC. Protein sequence: CASRAGTVPGYTF.

This clonotype was detected a few times. The V call is TRBV27, the J call TRBJ2-7; 11 nucleotides line up with TRBD1. This CDR3 comprises 13 residues. Germline V gives CDR1 MNHEY, CDR2 SMNVEV (reference sequence). V lost 6 bases, J lost 9 bases, and 7 bases stayed unmatched. Written as DNA, the CDR3 is TGTGCCAGCAGCGGACAGGGGGCGGTCGGGCAGTACTTC. Amino acids: CASSGQGAVGQYF.

V and J are TRBV6-1 and TRBJ1-1; D not certain. The CDR3 contains 11 residues. CDR1 MNHNS and CDR2 SASEGT come from the germline V gene. V was clipped by 8 bases and J by 0 bases, with 4 bases between them. In nucleotides, the CDR3 is TGTGCCAGCTACGTGAACACTGAAGCTTTCTTT. Encoded protein: CASYVNTEAFF.

This clonotype appeared many times. The rearrangement uses TRBV7-2 and TRBJ1-3; D is ambiguous. The germline V and J ends were trimmed by 7 bases and 0 bases, with 13 bases remaining between them. The CDR3 runs 15 residues. CDR1 and CDR2 (germline): SGHTA, FQGNSA. CDR3 nucleotides: TGTGCCAGCACCCCGTCGAGGTACTCTGGAAACACCATATATTTT. It codes for CASTPSRYSGNTIYF. Combining the CDR3 with reference TRBV7-2 and TRBJ1-3 gives the whole variable domain GAGVSQSPSNKVTEKGKDVELRCDPISGHTALYWYRQSLGQGLEFLIYFQGNSAPDKSGLPSDRFSAERTGGSVSTLTIQRTQQEDSAVYLCASTPSRYSGNTIYFGEGSWLTVV.

This clonotype was seen at least ten times. The gene calls are TRBV6-5 and TRBJ1-2; D is undetermined. Germline values: CDR1 MNHEY, CDR2 SVGAGI. The CDR3 loop spans 12 amino acids. The germline V and J ends were trimmed by 1 base and 5 bases, with 5 bases remaining between them. The CDR3 DNA reads TGTGCCAGCAGTTACTTCGAGTATGGCTACACCTTC. Translating gives CASSYFEYGYTF.

This clonotype was detected many times. This chain links TRBV14 with TRBJ2-7, with 9 bases aligning to TRBD1. V shed 5 bases and J 4 bases; nucleotides not matched to a gene: 6. Germline lookup yields CDR1 SGHDN and CDR2 FVKESK. This CDR3 has 14 amino acids. For the CDR3, the DNA is TGTGCCAGCAGCTACCGGGACAGGGCTTACGAGCAGTACTTC. Encoded protein: CASSYRDRAYEQYF.

This chain connects TRBV18 to TRBJ1-6; D gene uncertain. Looked up from germline, CDR1 is KGHSH and CDR2 is LQKENI. V was shortened by 6 bases and J by 6 bases, with 9 bases between the two germline ends. This CDR3 is 13 amino acids long. CDR3 DNA: TGTGCCAGCTCCCGGGAGTCTAATTCACCCCTCCACTTT. This gives the protein CASSRESNSPLHF.

In this sample, this clonotype turned up many times. The chain joins TRBV18 to TRBJ1-2; D is unresolved. CDR3 length: 13 amino acids. The germline V gene encodes CDR1 KGHSH and CDR2 LQKENI. Trimming pared 0 bases from V and 8 bases from J, leaving 10 bases between. The chain's CDR3 is CASSPPLEGGYTF. The CDR3 nucleotides read TGTGCCAGCTCACCACCCCTCGAAGGAGGCTACACCTTC.

This clonotype has at least ten counts. This chain connects TRBV27 to TRBJ1-2, with D uncertain. The germline V gene has CDR1 MNHEY and CDR2 SMNVEV (reference sequence). Trimming cost V 8 bases and J 4 bases, with 26 bases left between them. The CDR3 is 17 amino acids. The CDR3 spells CASQPRAALTSRYGYTF. The CDR3 nucleotides are TGTGCCAGCCAACCCCGGGCCGCTTTGACCTCCCGCTATGGCTACACCTTC.

The table lists this clonotype with many counts. V gene TRBV15 combines with J gene TRBJ2-2; TRBD1 is a possible D gene (5 bases). The CDR3 spans 14 residues. Germline V gives CDR1 LNHNV, CDR2 YYDKDF (reference sequence). Trimming shortened V by 9 bases and J by 0 bases, and 11 bases separated the two germline ends. CDR3 in DNA: TGTGCCACATCCGGCAGGGCGAACACCGGGGAGCTGTTTTTT. Translation gives CATSGRANTGELFF.

This clonotype occurred many times. The V call is TRBV12-3 or TRBV12-4, the J call TRBJ2-5; a weak D match, TRBD1 (6 bases). Trimming shortened V by 5 bases and J by 5 bases, and 15 bases separated the two germline ends. This CDR3 has 14 residues. CDR3 in DNA: TGTGCCAGCAGTACCCAAACACAGGGTGAGACCCAGTACTTC. Translating gives CASSTQTQGETQYF.

The table lists this clonotype with many counts. The chain joins TRBV11-1 to TRBJ2-1; a possible D gene is TRBD1 (7 bases). This CDR3 has 16 residues. Germline V CDR1 and CDR2: SGHAT, FQDESV (reference sequence). Trimming pared 2 bases from V and 5 bases from J, leaving 16 bases between. This CDR3 is CASSLRRGRGNNEQFF. The CDR3, as DNA: TGTGCCAGCAGCTTAAGGAGGGGGCGTGGGAACAATGAGCAGTTCTTC.

The chain is built from TRBV28 and TRBJ2-2; D may correspond to TRBD1 or TRBD2 (5 bases each). Germline V gives CDR1 MDHEN, CDR2 SYDVKM. The CDR3 contains 14 residues. Trimming removed 8 bases at V and 4 bases at J, with 14 bases between. The CDR3 DNA reads as TGTGCCAGCTTCCGGGGCCAGGCCACCGGGGAGCTGTTTTTT. Encoded protein: CASFRGQATGELFF.

The chain links TRBV5-6 to TRBJ2-5; TRBD1 matches at 8 bases. CDR1 and CDR2 from the germline V gene are SGHDT and YYEEEE. V shed 4 bases and J 5 bases; nucleotides not matched to a gene: 10. This CDR3 comprises 15 residues. In nucleotides, the CDR3 is TGTGCCAGCAGCATAACCGGGACAGGAAGTGAGACCCAGTACTTC. Protein: CASSITGTGSETQYF.

This clonotype was recorded at least ten times. This rearrangement joins TRBV18 to TRBJ1-2; 12 bases align to TRBD1. The length of the CDR3 is 16 residues. Germline values: CDR1 KGHSH, CDR2 LQKENI. Losses at the gene ends were 0 bases for V and 4 bases for J; bases not matched to a gene: 3. The CDR3 sequence: CASSPPGTGGTYGYTF. Here the CDR3 DNA reads TGTGCCAGCTCACCACCTGGGACAGGGGGCACCTATGGCTACACCTTC.